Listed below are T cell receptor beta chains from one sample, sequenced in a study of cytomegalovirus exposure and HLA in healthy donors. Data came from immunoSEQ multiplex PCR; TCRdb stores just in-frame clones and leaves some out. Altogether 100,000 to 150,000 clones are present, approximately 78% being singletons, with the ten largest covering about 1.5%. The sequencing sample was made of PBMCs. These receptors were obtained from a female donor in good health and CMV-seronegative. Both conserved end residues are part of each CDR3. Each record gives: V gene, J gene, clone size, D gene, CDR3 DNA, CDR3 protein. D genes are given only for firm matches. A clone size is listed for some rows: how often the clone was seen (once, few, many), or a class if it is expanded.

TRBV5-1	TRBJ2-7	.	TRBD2	TGCGCCAGCAGCGGCCCGGGACTAGCCCTCAACGAGCAGTACTTC	CASSGPGLALNEQYF
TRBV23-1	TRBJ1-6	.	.	TGCGCCAGCGAAGGGGTGGGAAATTCACCCCTCCACTTT	CASEGVGNSPLHF
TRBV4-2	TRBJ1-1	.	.	TGTGCCAGCAGCCATGGTTACAGGGATACTGAAGCTTTCTTT	CASSHGYRDTEAFF
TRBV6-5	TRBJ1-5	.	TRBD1	TGTGCCAGCAGGCGAGCCGGGACAGGGGACCAGCCCCAGCATTTT	CASRRAGTGDQPQHF
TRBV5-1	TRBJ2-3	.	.	TGCGCCAGCAGCTTTACAGTGACAAGCGATTTTCGGCGGGGCGCAGATACGCAGTATTTT	CASSFTVTSDFRRGADTQYF
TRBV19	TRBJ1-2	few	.	TGTGCCAGTACTGAAGGGGGAAGCTACACCTTC	CASTEGGSYTF
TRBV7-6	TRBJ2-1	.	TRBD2	TGTGCCAGCAGCTTAGTGGGGGGGACTAGCGGGAATGAGCAGTTCTTC	CASSLVGGTSGNEQFF
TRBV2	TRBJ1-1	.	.	TGTGCCAGCAGACAGGAGATGAACACTGAAGCTTTCTTT	CASRQEMNTEAFF
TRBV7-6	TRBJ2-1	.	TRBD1	TGTGCCAGCAGCTTCGGACAGGGCAATGAGCAGTTCTTC	CASSFGQGNEQFF
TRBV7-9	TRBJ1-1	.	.	TGTGCCAGCAGCTTCCAGGCGAACACTGAAGCTTTCTTT	CASSFQANTEAFF
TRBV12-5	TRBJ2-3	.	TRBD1	TGTGCTAGTGGTTTGGTCACGTCCGGACAGGGTTCGGATACGCAGTATTTT	CASGLVTSGQGSDTQYF
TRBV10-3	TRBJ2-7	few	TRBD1	TGTGCCATCAGTGCAGACAGGGGGAATTTCGAGCAGTACTTC	CAISADRGNFEQYF
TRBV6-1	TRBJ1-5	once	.	TGTGCCAGCAGTGAAGAGAGGACAGCATCATATAGCAATCAGCCCCAGCATTTT	CASSEERTASYSNQPQHF
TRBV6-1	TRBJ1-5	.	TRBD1	TGTGCCAGCAGTGAATGGACAGGGGGTGATCAGCCCCAGCATTTT	CASSEWTGGDQPQHF
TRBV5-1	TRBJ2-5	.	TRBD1	TGCGCCAGCAGCTTAGACAGGGGGCAAGAGACCCAGTACTTC	CASSLDRGQETQYF
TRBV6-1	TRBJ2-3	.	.	TGTGCCAGCAGTGAACTCCTAGCTGCCGGCACAGATACGCAGTATTTT	CASSELLAAGTDTQYF
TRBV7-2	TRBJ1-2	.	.	TGTGCCAGCAGCTTAGACGCAGGAAACTATGGCTACACCTTC	CASSLDAGNYGYTF
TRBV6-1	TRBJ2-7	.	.	TGTGCCAGCAGCCGACAAGCCTACGAGCAGTACTTC	CASSRQAYEQYF
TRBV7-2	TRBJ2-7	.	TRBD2	TGTGCCAGCAGCTTAGCGCCAGGACTAGCGGGAGCCTACGAGCAGTACTTC	CASSLAPGLAGAYEQYF
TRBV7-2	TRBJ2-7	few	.	TGTGCCAGCAGCTTAGTTGGGAATCAGGGCTCCTACGAGCAGTACTTC	CASSLVGNQGSYEQYF
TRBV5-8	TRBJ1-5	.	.	TGTGCCAGCAGCTTGAGACAAGCTGGCAATCAGCCCCAGCATTTT	CASSLRQAGNQPQHF
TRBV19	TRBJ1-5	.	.	TGTGCCAGTAAGGAGGCCCAGAGCAATCAGCCCCAGCATTTT	CASKEAQSNQPQHF
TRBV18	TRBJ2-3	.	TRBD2	TGTGCCAGCTCACCACCCCGTAGCGGGAGTGGGGACACAGATACGCAGTATTTT	CASSPPRSGSGDTDTQYF
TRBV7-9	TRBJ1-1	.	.	TGTGCCAGCAGCGAACGCCAGGGGATTAAGAACACTGAAGCTTTCTTT	CASSERQGIKNTEAFF
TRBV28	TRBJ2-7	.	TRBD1	TGTGCCAGCAGTTTACCACAGGACAGGGGGCCCTACGAGCAGTACTTC	CASSLPQDRGPYEQYF
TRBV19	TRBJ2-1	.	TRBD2	TGTGCCAGTACCCGGAAAGGACTAGGAAATAGCAATGAGCAGTTCTTC	CASTRKGLGNSNEQFF
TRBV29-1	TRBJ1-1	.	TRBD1	TGCAGCGTTCAAGTCCAGGGGGATGAAGCTTTCTTT	CSVQVQGDEAFF
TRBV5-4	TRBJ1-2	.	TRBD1	TGTGCCAGCAGCTCTAAGGACAGGGGGTACTATGGCTACACCTTC	CASSSKDRGYYGYTF
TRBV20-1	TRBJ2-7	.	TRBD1	TGCAGTGCTAGACCAGGGGGCGAGCAGTACTTC	CSARPGGEQYF
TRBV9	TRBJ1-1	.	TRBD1	TGTGCCAGCAGCCCGACGACAGGGGGCTTGGACACTGAAGCTTTCTTT	CASSPTTGGLDTEAFF
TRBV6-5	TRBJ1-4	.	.	TGTGCCAGCAGTTATGGCCAGTTCAATGAAAAACTGTTTTTT	CASSYGQFNEKLFF
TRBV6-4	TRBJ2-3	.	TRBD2	TGTGCCAGCAGTGAGGCTAGCGGGAGCACAGATACGCAGTATTTT	CASSEASGSTDTQYF
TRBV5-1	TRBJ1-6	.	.	TGCGCCAGCAGCTTGGCCGCGGCCCGAAATTCACCCCTCCACTTT	CASSLAAARNSPLHF
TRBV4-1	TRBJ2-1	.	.	TGCGCCAGCAGCGCGGCCAGGGGGGCCTACAATGAGCAGTTCTTC	CASSAARGAYNEQFF
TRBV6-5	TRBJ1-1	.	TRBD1	TGTGCCAGCAGTTACTGGACAGGGGGAGGAACTGAAGCTTTCTTT	CASSYWTGGGTEAFF
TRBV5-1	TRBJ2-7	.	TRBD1	TGCGCCAGCAGCTTGGGACCCCGGGACAGGGCCTCCTACGAGCAGTACTTC	CASSLGPRDRASYEQYF
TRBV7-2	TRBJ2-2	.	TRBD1	TGTGCCAGCAGCTGGACAGGCACCGGGGAGCTGTTTTTT	CASSWTGTGELFF
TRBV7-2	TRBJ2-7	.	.	TGTGCCAGCAGCTCCATCGGGGGAAGGACCTACGAGCAGTACTTC	CASSSIGGRTYEQYF
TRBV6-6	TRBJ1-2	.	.	TGTGCCAGCAGTTACAGCGGGACAAACAACTATGGCTACACCTTC	CASSYSGTNNYGYTF
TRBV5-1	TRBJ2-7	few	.	TGCGCCAGCAGGATAGTCCTTAGCTCCTACGAGCAGTACTTC	CASRIVLSSYEQYF
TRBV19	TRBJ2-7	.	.	TGTGCCAGTAGTATAACCTCTCTGGGGCAAGGCGAGCAGTACTTC	CASSITSLGQGEQYF
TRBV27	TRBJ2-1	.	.	TGTGCCAGCAGTCCAATCAAGGGGGTACGGTTCTTC	CASSPIKGVRFF
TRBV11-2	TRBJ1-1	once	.	TGTGCCAGCAGCTTAAGCCTGAACACTGAAGCTTTCTTT	CASSLSLNTEAFF
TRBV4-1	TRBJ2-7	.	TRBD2	TGCGCCAGCAGCCATCGACTAGCGGGAGCCTCCTACGAGCAGTACTTC	CASSHRLAGASYEQYF
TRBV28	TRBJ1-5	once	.	TGTGCCAGCAGTTTAGGCGGAAATAGCAATCAGCCCCAGCATTTT	CASSLGGNSNQPQHF
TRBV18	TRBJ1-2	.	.	TGTGCCAGCTCACCACCCTCGCCCAGAACCTATGGCTACACCTTC	CASSPPSPRTYGYTF
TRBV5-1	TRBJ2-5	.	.	TGCGCCAGCAGTGTAGCTCGAATGGGAGAGACCCAGTACTTC	CASSVARMGETQYF
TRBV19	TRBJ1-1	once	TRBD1	TGTGCCAGTAGTATAGATAATACAGGGGGCACTGAAGCTTTCTTT	CASSIDNTGGTEAFF